This T cell receptor beta chain was found in a study of Graves' ophthalmopathy and Graves' hyperthyroidism. At the level of the study: Peripheral blood was collected at initial diagnosis, before any treatment.

Findings and limits, study-wide: The study's model predicted ophthalmopathy progression at about 68% sensitivity and about 78% specificity. A roughly 81% specificity and about 88% sensitivity were achieved by a 13-signature model that separated ophthalmopathy from stable hyperthyroidism.

In regard to this clonotype: What it recognizes is unknown.

Diagnosis relied on clinical symptoms, serum thyroxine, TRAb, thyroid ultrasound and orbital computed tomography. Germline-derived CDR1 and CDR2 are SGHRS and YFSETQ. CDR3 size: 12 residues. V lost 4 bases to trimming and J lost 7 bases, with 11 bases between them. From RNA, the CDR3 regions of TCR beta chains were amplified and sequenced. HTBI primers served in a first-round RT-PCR, which a second-round multiplex PCR followed. In TCRdb, the multiplex PCR reads were re-called with MiXCR into one record per CDR3 protein. The table includes around 470,000 distinct CDR3 sequences, approximately 14% detected once.

V and J are TRBV5-1 and TRBJ2-5, with D perhaps TRBD2 (5 bases). Sequencing input: blood. This sequence originates from a woman in her twenties or thirties with Graves' ophthalmopathy. CDR3 DNA: TGCGCCAGCAGCCGGACTGAGGGGACCCAGTACTTC. Protein: CASSRTEGTQYF.